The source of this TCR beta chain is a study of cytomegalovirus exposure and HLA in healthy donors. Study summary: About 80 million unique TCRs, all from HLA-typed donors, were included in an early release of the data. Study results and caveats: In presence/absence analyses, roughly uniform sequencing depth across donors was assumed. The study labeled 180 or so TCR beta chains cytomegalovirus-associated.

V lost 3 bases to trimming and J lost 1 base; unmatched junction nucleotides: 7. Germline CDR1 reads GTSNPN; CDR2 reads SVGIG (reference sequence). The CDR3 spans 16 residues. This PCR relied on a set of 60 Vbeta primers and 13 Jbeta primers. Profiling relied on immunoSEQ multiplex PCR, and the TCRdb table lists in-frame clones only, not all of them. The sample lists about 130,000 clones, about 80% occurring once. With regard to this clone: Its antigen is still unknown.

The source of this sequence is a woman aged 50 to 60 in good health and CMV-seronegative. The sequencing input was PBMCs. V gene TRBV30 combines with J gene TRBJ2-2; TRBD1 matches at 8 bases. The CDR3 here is CAWSLYGTGNTGELFF. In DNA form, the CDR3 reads TGTGCCTGGAGCTTGTATGGGACAGGGAACACCGGGGAGCTGTTTTTT.